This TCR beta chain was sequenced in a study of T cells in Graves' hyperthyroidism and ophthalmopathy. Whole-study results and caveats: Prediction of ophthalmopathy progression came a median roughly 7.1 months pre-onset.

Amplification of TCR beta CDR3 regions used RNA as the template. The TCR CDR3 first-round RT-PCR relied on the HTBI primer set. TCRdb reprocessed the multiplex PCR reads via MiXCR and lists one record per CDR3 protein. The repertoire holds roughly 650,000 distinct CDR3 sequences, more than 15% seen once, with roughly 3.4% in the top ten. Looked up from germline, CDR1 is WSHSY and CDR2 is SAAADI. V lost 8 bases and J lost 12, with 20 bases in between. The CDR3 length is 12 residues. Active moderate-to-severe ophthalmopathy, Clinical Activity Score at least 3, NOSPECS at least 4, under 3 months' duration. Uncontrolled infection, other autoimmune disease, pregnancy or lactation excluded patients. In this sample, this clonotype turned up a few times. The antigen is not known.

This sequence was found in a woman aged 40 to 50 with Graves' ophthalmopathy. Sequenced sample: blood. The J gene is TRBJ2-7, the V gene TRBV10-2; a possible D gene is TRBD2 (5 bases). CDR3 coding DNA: TGCGCCAGCCGATCTAGACGGGGTGATGGGTACTTC. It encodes CASRSRRGDGYF.